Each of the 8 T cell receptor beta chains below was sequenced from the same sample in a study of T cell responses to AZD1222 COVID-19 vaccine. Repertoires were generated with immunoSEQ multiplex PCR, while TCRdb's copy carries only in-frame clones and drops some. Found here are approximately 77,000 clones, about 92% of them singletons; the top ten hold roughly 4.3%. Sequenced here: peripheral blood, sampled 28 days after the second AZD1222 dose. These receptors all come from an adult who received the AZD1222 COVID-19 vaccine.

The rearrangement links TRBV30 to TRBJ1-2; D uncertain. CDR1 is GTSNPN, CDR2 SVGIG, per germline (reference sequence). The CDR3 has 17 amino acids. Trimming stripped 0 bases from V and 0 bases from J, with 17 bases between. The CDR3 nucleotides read TGTGCCTGGAGTGTCAGCCCACGGCAGCGCCCTAACTATGGCTACACCTTC. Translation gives CAWSVSPRQRPNYGYTF.

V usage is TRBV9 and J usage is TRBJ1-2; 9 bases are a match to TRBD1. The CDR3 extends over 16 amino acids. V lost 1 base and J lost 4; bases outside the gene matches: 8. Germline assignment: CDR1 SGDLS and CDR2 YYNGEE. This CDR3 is CASSVPRQGDAYGYTF. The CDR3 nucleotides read TGTGCCAGCAGCGTACCTCGACAGGGGGATGCCTATGGCTACACCTTC.

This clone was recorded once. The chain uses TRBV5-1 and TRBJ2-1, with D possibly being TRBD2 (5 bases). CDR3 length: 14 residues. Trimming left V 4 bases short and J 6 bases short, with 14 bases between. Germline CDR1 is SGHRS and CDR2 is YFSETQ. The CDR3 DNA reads TGCGCCAGCAGCGAGAATCGGAGGTCCAATGAGCAGTTCTTC. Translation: CASSENRRSNEQFF.

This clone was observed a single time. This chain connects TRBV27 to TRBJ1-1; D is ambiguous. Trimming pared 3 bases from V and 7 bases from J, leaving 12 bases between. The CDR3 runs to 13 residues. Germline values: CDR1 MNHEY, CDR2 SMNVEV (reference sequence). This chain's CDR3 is CASSFMRGYEAFF. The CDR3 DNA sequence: TGTGCCAGCAGTTTTATGAGAGGGTATGAAGCTTTCTTT.

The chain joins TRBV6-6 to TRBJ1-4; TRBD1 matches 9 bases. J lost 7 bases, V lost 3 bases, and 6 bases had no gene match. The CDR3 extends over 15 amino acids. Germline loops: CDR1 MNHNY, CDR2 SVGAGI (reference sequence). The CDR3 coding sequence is TGTGCCAGCAGTTATTCCGCGGACAGGGGTGAAAAACTGTTTTTT. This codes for CASSYSADRGEKLFF.

The CDR3, as DNA: TGCGCCAGCAGTGAGTTTCCGGAAAAACTGTTTTTT. This encodes CASSEFPEKLFF. The gene calls are TRBV10-2 and TRBJ1-4, with D hard to call. CDR3 length equals 12 residues. Germline V CDR1 and CDR2: WSHSY, SAAADI. Trimming left V 1 base short and J 8 bases short, with 5 bases between.

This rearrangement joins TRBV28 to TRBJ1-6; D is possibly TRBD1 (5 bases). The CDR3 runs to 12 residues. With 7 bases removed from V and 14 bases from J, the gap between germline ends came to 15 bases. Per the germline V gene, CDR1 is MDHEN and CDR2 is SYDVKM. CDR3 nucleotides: TGTGCCAGCATCGGGACGGCCTTTTCCCTCCACTTT. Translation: CASIGTAFSLHF. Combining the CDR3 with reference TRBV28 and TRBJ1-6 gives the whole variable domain DVKVTQSSRYLVKRTGEKVFLECVQDMDHENMFWYRQDPGLGLRLIYFSYDVKMKEKGDIPEGYSVSREKKERFSLILESASTNQTSMYLCASIGTAFSLHFGNGTRLTVT.

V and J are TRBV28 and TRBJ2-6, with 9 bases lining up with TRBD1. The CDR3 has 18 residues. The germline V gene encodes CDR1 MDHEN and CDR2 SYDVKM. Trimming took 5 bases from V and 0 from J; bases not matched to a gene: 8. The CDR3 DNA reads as TGTGCCAGCAGTCCACGGGGACAGGGATACTCTGGGGCCAACGTCCTGACTTTC. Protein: CASSPRGQGYSGANVLTF.